A single sample gave rise to the 20 T cell receptor beta chains below, sequenced in a study of blood T cells in healthy people across ages. A second PCR of 7 to 11 cycles used a sample-barcoded 5' primer and a J-beta primer mix. TCRdb re-derived calls from the 5' RACE reads in MiXCR, one entry per CDR3 protein. The sample includes hundreds of thousands of distinct CDR3 sequences, 44% of them seen just once. The sequencing input was blood. The source is a man aged 55 to 70 in good health.

The chain employs TRBV6-5 and TRBJ2-1, with a tentative D call TRBD2 (5 bases). V lost 8 bases to trimming and J lost 4 bases, with 9 bases between them. CDR1 and CDR2 (germline): MNHEY, SVGAGI. The CDR3 is made up of 12 amino acids. The CDR3 loop is CASQTGYNEQFF. CDR3 coding DNA: TGTGCCAGCCAGACGGGATACAATGAGCAGTTCTTC.

The chain recombines TRBV5-4 with TRBJ2-4; 7 positions match TRBD1. The CDR3 extends over 15 amino acids. Germline-derived CDR1 and CDR2 are SGHNT and YYREEE (reference sequence). Trimming cost V 0 bases and J 5 bases; bases outside gene matches: 5. The CDR3 DNA sequence: TGTGCCAGCAGCTTGGCGGGACAGAGACAAAACATTCAGTACTTC. Encoded protein: CASSLAGQRQNIQYF.

The chain couples TRBV25-1 to TRBJ2-4, with D maybe TRBD2 (6 bases). The DNA end lines up better with TRBJ2-7; the J call may be wrong. The CDR3 sequence is 15 residues long. Germline CDR1 reads MGHDK; CDR2 reads SYGVNS. The chain's CDR3 is CASSEFGTGSYEQYF. The CDR3 DNA sequence: TGTGCCAGCAGTGAATTTGGGACCGGGAGCTACGAGCAGTACTTC.

The chain couples TRBV13 to TRBJ2-4; perhaps TRBD1 as D (6 bases). With the DNA end fitting TRBJ2-7 better, the J assignment may be wrong. CDR1 PRHDT and CDR2 FYEKMQ come from the germline V gene (reference sequence). The CDR3 consists of 13 residues. Written as DNA, the CDR3 is TGTGCCAGCAGGCCGACAGGCCACTACGAGCAGTACTTC. Protein product: CASRPTGHYEQYF.

V is TRBV6-5 and J is TRBJ1-4; possibly TRBD1 for D (6 bases). Germline CDR1 reads MNHEY; CDR2 reads SVGAGI. CDR3 length: 14 amino acids. The V and J ends lost 10 bases and 4 bases respectively, with 16 bases between them. The CDR3 nucleotides read TGTGCCAAACAGGACAGAATCGATAATGAAAAACTGTTTTTT. It encodes CAKQDRIDNEKLFF.

This chain joins TRBV7-2 and TRBJ1-1; D might be TRBD1 (6 bases). The germline CDR1 and CDR2 sequences are SGHTA and FQGNSA. The CDR3 loop spans 12 amino acids. Trimming pared 1 base from V and 9 bases from J, leaving 9 bases between. CDR3 residues: CASSLGDNKAFF. The CDR3 DNA sequence: TGTGCCAGCAGCTTAGGGGACAATAAAGCTTTCTTT.

This clonotype has a handful of counts. This rearrangement joins TRBV24-1 to TRBJ1-5; TRBD1 agrees at 7 bases. Germline V gives CDR1 KGHDR, CDR2 SFDVKD. V lost 4 bases to trimming and J lost 6 bases; unmatched junction nucleotides: 8. The CDR3 sequence is 15 residues long. CDR3 bases: TGTGCCACCAGTGAGACAGGGTCTTCCACTCAGCCCCAGCATTTT. Protein product: CATSETGSSTQPQHF.

This rearrangement joins TRBV4-1 to TRBJ2-1; 7 nucleotides match TRBD1. J lost 7 bases, V lost 8 bases, and 14 bases had no gene match. This CDR3 has 15 residues. Germline V gives CDR1 MGHRA, CDR2 YSYEKL. The CDR3 bases are TGCGCCAGCCAGCAGGGGGAAGGGGTAAGGAATGAGCAGTTCTTC. Amino acid sequence: CASQQGEGVRNEQFF.

This clonotype has only a few counts. The chain couples TRBV7-9 to TRBJ2-4; D possibly corresponds to TRBD1 (5 bases). This CDR3 contains 16 residues. Germline loops: CDR1 SEHNR, CDR2 FQNEAQ (reference sequence). Trimming shortened V by 4 bases and J by 0 bases, and 13 bases separated the two germline ends. The CDR3 is CASSSDSIIAKNIQYF. The CDR3 nucleotides read TGTGCCAGCAGCTCAGACAGTATTATAGCCAAAAACATTCAGTACTTC.

V usage is TRBV7-8 and J usage is TRBJ1-1; D gene unclear. CDR1 SGHVS and CDR2 FQNEAQ come from the germline V gene. This CDR3 is built from 14 residues. With 0 bases removed from V and 5 bases from J, the gap between germline ends came to 10 bases. CDR3 loop: CASSLAEGRTEAFF. The CDR3 DNA reads TGTGCCAGCAGCTTAGCGGAGGGTCGGACTGAAGCTTTCTTT.

V is TRBV14 and J is TRBJ2-3, with no clear D. Trimming cost V 1 base and J 8 bases, with 10 bases left between them. This CDR3 is built from 13 residues. From germline, CDR1 is SGHDN and CDR2 FVKESK. DNA for the CDR3: TGTGCCAGCAGCCAAGTAGTCTTGGGTACGCAGTATTTT. The encoded protein is CASSQVVLGTQYF.

This chain links TRBV3-1 with TRBJ2-6, with 9 bases lining up with TRBD1. This CDR3 is 17 amino acids long. Trimming at V came to 10 bases and at J to 3 bases, leaving 13 bases not matched to a gene. The germline gives CDR1 LGHDT, CDR2 YNNKEL (reference sequence). This chain's CDR3 is CAISKGQGNSGANVLTF. The CDR3 nucleotides read TGTGCCATCTCGAAGGGACAGGGAAATAGTGGGGCCAACGTCCTGACTTTC.

This clonotype was found a few times. The rearrangement joins TRBV7-9 to TRBJ2-7, with no clear D. The germline CDR1 and CDR2 sequences are SEHNR and FQNEAQ (reference sequence). The CDR3 runs 16 residues. V lost 3 bases and J lost 3, with 18 bases in between. The CDR3 DNA follows: TGTGCCAGCAGCTTCTCCCCCGCCGGGCGCGTCTACGAGCAGTACTTC. Translation: CASSFSPAGRVYEQYF.

This clonotype was seen a few times. The junction and the germline gene differ at one end; a read error may be behind it. The rearrangement joins TRBV20-1 to TRBJ2-5; the D is unclear. Germline CDR1 and CDR2: DFQATT and SNEGSKA (reference sequence). The CDR3 consists of 14 residues. CDR3 nucleotides: TGCAGTGCTAGAGATTGGGCCCCCGAAGAGACCCAGTACTTT. Residues: CSARDWAPEETQYF.

The chain joins TRBV20-1 to TRBJ2-1, with TRBD2 identical over 8 bases. With V trimmed by 2 bases and J by 5 bases, 8 bases remained unmatched. The CDR3 spans 15 residues. Germline assignment: CDR1 DFQATT and CDR2 SNEGSKA (reference sequence). The CDR3 sequence: CSARRSGSVDNEQFF. DNA of the CDR3: TGCAGTGCTAGACGAAGCGGGAGTGTCGACAATGAGCAGTTCTTC.

This chain links TRBV14 with TRBJ1-6, with D possibly matching TRBD1 (5 bases). Trimming pared 4 bases from V and 9 bases from J, leaving 13 bases between. Per germline, CDR1 SGHDN and CDR2 FVKESK. The CDR3 consists of 14 residues. Written as DNA, the CDR3 is TGTGCCAGCAGCCTAGGGGATCTCGGTTCACCCCTCCACTTT. Translated, it gives CASSLGDLGSPLHF.

The genes are TRBV4-3 and TRBJ1-1, with TRBD1 as a possible D gene (5 bases). Germline V lookup: CDR1 LGHNA, CDR2 YSLEER. The V gene lost 3 bases and the J gene lost 7 bases, with 15 bases spanning the gap. The CDR3 runs to 14 residues. The CDR3 nucleotides read TGCGCCAGCAGCCACGCTAATAGGGGAGGTGAAGCTTTCTTT. Translating it yields CASSHANRGGEAFF.

In this sample, this clonotype turned up a few times. The V call is TRBV20-1, the J call TRBJ1-1; D unresolved. The CDR3 extends over 12 amino acids. V dropped 5 bases and J dropped 6 bases, with 13 bases sitting between them. The germline V gene has CDR1 DFQATT and CDR2 SNEGSKA (reference sequence). In DNA form, the CDR3 reads TGCAGTGCTCCCCACGGACTCGCTGAAGCTTTCTTT. Amino acids: CSAPHGLAEAFF.

The rearrangement joins TRBV4-1 to TRBJ2-6, with D perhaps TRBD1 (7 bases). CDR3 size: 17 residues. V lost 3 bases and J 0 bases, leaving 12 bases between the germline ends. The germline V gene encodes CDR1 MGHRA and CDR2 YSYEKL. This CDR3 reads CASSHTQGGSGANVLTF. The CDR3 DNA follows: TGCGCCAGCAGCCATACTCAGGGGGGCTCTGGGGCCAACGTCCTGACTTTC.

Details on this clonotype: This may be a read error, as it is one base from a much larger clone. The rearrangement links TRBV12-3 or TRBV12-4 to TRBJ2-1; D not certain. Trimming stripped 2 bases from V and 5 bases from J, with 7 bases between. The CDR3 totals 13 residues. The CDR3 here is CASSLIHNNEQFF. Here the CDR3 DNA reads TGTGCCAGCAGTTTAATCCATAACAATGAGCAGTTCTTC.